The rows below give T cell receptor beta chains drawn from one sample of a study of response to subunit inactivated influenza vaccine. TCRdb re-derived calls from the RT-PCR reads in MiXCR, one entry per CDR3 protein. There are hundreds of thousands of distinct CDR3 sequences in the sample; less than 20% occur only once, and 11% lies in the top ten. The sample in question was PBMCs from blood, obtained 12 days after vaccination. The receptors originated from a man in his fifties who received an inactivated influenza vaccine. The CDR3 runs from the conserved cysteine through the conserved F or W. The D gene is left open where the match is weak. Rows may omit the clone size; those that give it use once, few, many or a size class.

clone size,J gene,D gene,V gene,CDR3 DNA,CDR3 protein
few,TRBJ2-4,TRBD2,TRBV20-1,TGCAGTGCTCCGGCGGGGGGCTTAGTTGACAAAAACATTCAGTACTTC,CSAPAGGLVDKNIQYF
.,TRBJ2-1,TRBD2,TRBV7-9,TGTGCCAGCAGCTTACAGCGGGGGGTCTACAATGAGCAGTTCTTC,CASSLQRGVYNEQFF
.,TRBJ2-2,.,TRBV12-3/TRBV12-4,TGTGCCAGCAGTTTATGGGTCACCAACACCGGGGAGCTGTTTTTT,CASSLWVTNTGELFF
.,TRBJ2-7,.,TRBV12-5,TGTGCTAGTGCCATCGACAGGAACAACGAGCAGTACTTC,CASAIDRNNEQYF
few,TRBJ1-4,.,TRBV20-1,TGCAGTGCTACCATGGCCCTGGGTAATGAAAAACTGTTTTTT,CSATMALGNEKLFF
.,TRBJ1-2,.,TRBV5-6,TGTGCCAGCAGCTTAAATCGGGGCCCTGGTTATGGCTACACCTTC,CASSLNRGPGYGYTF
.,TRBJ2-1,.,TRBV15,TGTGCCACCAGCCCCCGTGGGTCGCAGGGGGGATACAATGAGCAGTTCTTC,CATSPRGSQGGYNEQFF
.,TRBJ1-1,.,TRBV2,TGTGCCAGCAGTGAACGACCGCTAAACACTGAAGCTTTCTTT,CASSERPLNTEAFF
few,TRBJ1-1,.,TRBV11-1,TGTGCCAGCAGCTTAGGGTTTGGAAACACTGAAGCTTTCTTT,CASSLGFGNTEAFF
.,TRBJ2-5,TRBD1,TRBV4-2,TGTGCCAGCAGCCAAGGGACAGGGAACCCGGAGACCCAGTACTTC,CASSQGTGNPETQYF
few,TRBJ1-5,.,TRBV11-2,TGTGCCAGCAGCTTAGGAGTAGGGGGGCAGCCCCAGCATTTT,CASSLGVGGQPQHF
.,TRBJ1-2,TRBD1,TRBV20-1,TGCAGTGCTAGGAGGACAGGGGCCCCCTTTGGCTACACCTTC,CSARRTGAPFGYTF
.,TRBJ2-7,TRBD1,TRBV30,TGTGCCTGGAGTGACCAGGGGGCTCAGGGCGAGCAGTACTTC,CAWSDQGAQGEQYF
few,TRBJ2-5,.,TRBV15,TGTGCCACCAGCAGAGATCTTCCGATTAGGGGACGAGCGGAGACCCAGTACTTC,CATSRDLPIRGRAETQYF
few,TRBJ2-5,.,TRBV28,TGTGCCAGCAGTGGACTGTTTGGAGAGACCCAGTACTTC,CASSGLFGETQYF
.,TRBJ2-6,TRBD2,TRBV6-1,TGTGCCAGCAATCCGGGACTAGCTGCCTCCAGGGCCAACGTCCTGACTTTC,CASNPGLAASRANVLTF
.,TRBJ2-7,TRBD2,TRBV20-1,TGCAGTGCTAGATCTTCACTAGCGGTAAACTCCTACGAGCAGTACTTC,CSARSSLAVNSYEQYF
many,TRBJ2-7,TRBD1,TRBV4-3,TGCGCCAGCAGCCAGGGGACAGGGTCCAGGTACGAGCAGTACTTC,CASSQGTGSRYEQYF
.,TRBJ2-7,TRBD1,TRBV5-1,TGCGCCAGCAGCCGAGGGACAGCCTACGAGCAGTACTTC,CASSRGTAYEQYF
few,TRBJ2-6,TRBD1,TRBV12-3/TRBV12-4,TGTGCCAGCAGTTTCTATCAGGACAGGGTCTCTGGGGCCAACGTCCTGACTTTC,CASSFYQDRVSGANVLTF
few,TRBJ2-7,TRBD1,TRBV6-1,TGTGCCAGCATGAAAACCGGGACAGGCTCCTACGAGCAGTACTTC,CASMKTGTGSYEQYF
few,TRBJ1-1,.,TRBV2,TGTGCCAGCAGTAGGGACCGGGAGGGTGAAGCTTTCTTT,CASSRDREGEAFF
.,TRBJ2-1,.,TRBV12-3/TRBV12-4,TGTGCCAGCAGTTTAATCACTACCTCGTCCAATGAGCAGTTCTTC,CASSLITTSSNEQFF
.,TRBJ2-3,TRBD2,TRBV7-3,TGTGCCAGCAGCTTAACAGCGGGATTTGGCACAGATACGCAGTATTTT,CASSLTAGFGTDTQYF
few,TRBJ2-7,TRBD2,TRBV3-1,TGTGCCAGCAGCCTTTCTCGGACTAGGGACGAGCAGTACTTC,CASSLSRTRDEQYF
few,TRBJ2-1,TRBD2,TRBV15,TGTGCCACCAGCAGAGAGTTGACTAGCGGGGGGTACAATGAGCAGTTCTTC,CATSRELTSGGYNEQFF
.,TRBJ2-3,.,TRBV12-3/TRBV12-4,TGTGCCAGCAGGGACTGGTATACGCAGTATTTT,CASRDWYTQYF
many,TRBJ1-5,.,TRBV12-3/TRBV12-4,TGTGCCAGCAGTTTGAACAGGGCGCAGCCCCAGCATTTT,CASSLNRAQPQHF
.,TRBJ2-3,.,TRBV9,TGTGCCAGCAGCGTACGGGACTTCCCCACAGATACGCAGTATTTT,CASSVRDFPTDTQYF
.,TRBJ1-1,.,TRBV9,TGTGCCAGCAGCGTAGGTTGGGGGAAAGGGACTGAAGCTTTCTTT,CASSVGWGKGTEAFF
.,TRBJ2-7,.,TRBV19,TGTGCCAGTAGTATGAACAGGCAGTACGAGCAGTACTTC,CASSMNRQYEQYF
.,TRBJ2-7,TRBD1,TRBV7-9,TGTGCCAGCAGCTTAGAGGGCAGGGGGAGCGACGAGCAGTACTTC,CASSLEGRGSDEQYF
few,TRBJ1-4,.,TRBV4-3,TGCGCCAGCAGCCAACGGGGACGAGCAACTAATGAAAAACTGTTTTTT,CASSQRGRATNEKLFF
few,TRBJ2-6,TRBD1,TRBV7-9,TGTGCCAGCAGACCCAAAGGGGGCACAGGGGCCAACGTCCTGACTTTC,CASRPKGGTGANVLTF
few,TRBJ2-6,TRBD1,TRBV6-1,TGTGCCAGCAGCAGCCGAAGGACAGGGGGCTCTGGGGCCAACGTCCTGACTTTC,CASSSRRTGGSGANVLTF
.,TRBJ2-5,.,TRBV7-2,TGTGCCAGCAGCTTTGGGGGGGGGCCAAAAGAGACCCAGTACTTC,CASSFGGGPKETQYF
.,TRBJ2-3,.,TRBV20-1,TGCAGTGCTAGTTCCGGACAGACCTTCACAGATACGCAGTATTTT,CSASSGQTFTDTQYF
.,TRBJ2-1,.,TRBV10-3,TGTGCCATCGGACCGAGCTCCTACAATGAGCAGTTCTTC,CAIGPSSYNEQFF
few,TRBJ2-7,.,TRBV27,TGTGCCACCCGCGGGTCTCCGGGGTACGAGCAGTACTTC,CATRGSPGYEQYF
.,TRBJ2-3,.,TRBV30,TGTGCCTGGAGCTTAGGTTTGAGGCGCACAGATACGCAGTATTTT,CAWSLGLRRTDTQYF
.,TRBJ1-1,.,TRBV6-1,TGTGCCAGCAGTGAGGGGAGGGCTGAAGCTTTCTTT,CASSEGRAEAFF
.,TRBJ2-1,.,TRBV3-1,TGTGCCAGCAGCCTAGCACAGGGTACAATAAGTGAGCAGTTCTTC,CASSLAQGTISEQFF
.,TRBJ1-1,.,TRBV7-3,TGTGCCAGCAGCTTAGACCCCGGGACTTCCGAAGCTTTCTTT,CASSLDPGTSEAFF
few,TRBJ1-1,.,TRBV7-6,TGTGCCAGCAGCTTAGAGTCCCCCCGGGGGACTGAAGCTTTCTTT,CASSLESPRGTEAFF
.,TRBJ2-2,TRBD1,TRBV19,TGTGCCAGTACCAACCCCCTCCCCGGACAGGGGGCGCCGATCGGGGAGCTGTTTTTT,CASTNPLPGQGAPIGELFF
.,TRBJ1-4,.,TRBV5-6,TGTGCCAGCAGCTTGTGGGCAGTTAATGAAAAACTGTTTTTT,CASSLWAVNEKLFF
.,TRBJ1-2,.,TRBV6-2/TRBV6-3,TGTGCCAGCGGCTTTCAGGAGGTTTTCGGCTATGGCTACACCTTC,CASGFQEVFGYGYTF
few,TRBJ2-5,.,TRBV4-3,TGCGCCAGCAGCCAAGATCCTTTCGTAACTAGTTGGTACGAGACCCAGTACTTC,CASSQDPFVTSWYETQYF
.,TRBJ2-1,.,TRBV7-6,TGTGCCAGCAGCCATATGGGTCGGATGGGAGACAATGAGCAGTTCTTC,CASSHMGRMGDNEQFF
few,TRBJ2-1,.,TRBV5-6,TGTGCCAGCAGCTTGGCCTTCAATGAGCAGTTCTTC,CASSLAFNEQFF
.,TRBJ2-2,TRBD1,TRBV5-5,TGTGCCAGCAGCTACCGGGACAGCAACACCGGGGAGCTGTTTTTT,CASSYRDSNTGELFF
few,TRBJ2-5,.,TRBV6-2/TRBV6-3,TGTGCCAGCAGTTATAACGGGTTGGAGACCCAGTACTTC,CASSYNGLETQYF
.,TRBJ2-1,.,TRBV7-3,TGTGCCAGCAGCCACGGACTCAACAATGAGCAGTTCTTC,CASSHGLNNEQFF
few,TRBJ2-1,TRBD2,TRBV20-1,TGCAGTGCTTTTACTAGCGGATCAGACAATGAGCAGTTCTTC,CSAFTSGSDNEQFF
few,TRBJ2-5,TRBD2,TRBV20-1,TGCAGTGCCCCAATAGCGGGGGGCCAAGAGACCCAGTACTTC,CSAPIAGGQETQYF